This T cell receptor beta chain appears in the sequencing data of a study of shared clonotypes between healthy human individuals. This clone was observed a single time. Here immunoSEQ multiplex PCR was the method, and the copy in TCRdb shows in-frame clones only, minus some. The data hold about 2.2 million clones, with 85% to 95% observed a single time. Trimming cost V 4 bases and J 3 bases, with 13 bases left between them. The CDR3 is 14 residues long. In germline, CDR1 is MNHNS, CDR2 SASEGT. The naive CD8 fraction comprised CD45RO-negative cells positively selected for CCR7 and excluded terminally differentiated effector memory CD45RA+ cells.

The sequenced sample consisted of naive CD8+ T cells from PBMCs. The clonotype originates from a man aged 18 to 30 in good health. Some clones in this sample may be carry-over from other donors' samples. The chain joins TRBV6-1 to TRBJ2-7; tentatively, D is TRBD1 (6 bases). Here the CDR3 reads CASSVRQAVYEQYF. Here the CDR3 DNA reads TGTGCCAGCAGTGTACGACAGGCAGTCTACGAGCAGTACTTC.